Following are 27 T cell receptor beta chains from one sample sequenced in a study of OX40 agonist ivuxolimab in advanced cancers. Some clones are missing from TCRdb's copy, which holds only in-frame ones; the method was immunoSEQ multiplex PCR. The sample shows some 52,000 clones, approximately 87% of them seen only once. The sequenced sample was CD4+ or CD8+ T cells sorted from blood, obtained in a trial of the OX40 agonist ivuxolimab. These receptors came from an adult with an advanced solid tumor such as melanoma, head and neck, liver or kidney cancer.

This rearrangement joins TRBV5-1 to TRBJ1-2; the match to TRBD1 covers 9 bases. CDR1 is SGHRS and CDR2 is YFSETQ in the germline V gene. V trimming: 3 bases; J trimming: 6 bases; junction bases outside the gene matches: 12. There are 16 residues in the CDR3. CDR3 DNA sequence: TGCGCCAGCAGCTGGAGAACAGGGGGCGCCATGGATGGCTACACCTTC. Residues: CASSWRTGGAMDGYTF. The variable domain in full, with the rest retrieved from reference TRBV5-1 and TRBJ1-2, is KAGVTQTPRYLIKTRGQQVTLSCSPISGHRSVSWYQQTPGQGLQFLFEYFSETQRNKGNFPGRFSGRQFSNSRSEMNVSTLELGDSALYLCASSWRTGGAMDGYTFGSGTRLTVV.

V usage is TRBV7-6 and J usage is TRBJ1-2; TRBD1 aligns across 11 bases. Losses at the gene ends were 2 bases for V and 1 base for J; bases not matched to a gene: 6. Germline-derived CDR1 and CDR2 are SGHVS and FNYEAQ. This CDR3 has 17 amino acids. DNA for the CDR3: TGTGCCAGCAGCTTAACGGGACAGGGGGTTTATAACTATGGCTACACCTTC. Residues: CASSLTGQGVYNYGYTF.

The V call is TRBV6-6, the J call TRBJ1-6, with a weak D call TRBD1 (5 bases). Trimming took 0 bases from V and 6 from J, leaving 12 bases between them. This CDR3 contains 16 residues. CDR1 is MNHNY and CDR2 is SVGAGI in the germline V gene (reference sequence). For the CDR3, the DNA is TGTGCCAGCAGTTACTCGCCCCAGGGAGGTAATTCACCCCTCCACTTT. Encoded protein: CASSYSPQGGNSPLHF.

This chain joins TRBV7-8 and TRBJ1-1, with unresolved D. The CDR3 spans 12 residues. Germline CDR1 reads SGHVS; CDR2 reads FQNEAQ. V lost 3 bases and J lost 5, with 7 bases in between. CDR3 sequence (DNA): TGTGCCAGCAGCTTTTCGATGACTGAAGCTTTCTTT. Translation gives CASSFSMTEAFF.

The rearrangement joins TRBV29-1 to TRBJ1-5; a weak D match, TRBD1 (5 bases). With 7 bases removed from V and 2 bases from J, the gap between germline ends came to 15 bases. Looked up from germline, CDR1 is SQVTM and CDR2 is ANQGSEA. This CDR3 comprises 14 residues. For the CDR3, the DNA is TGCAGCGCCATGGGGGGGATTGGCAATCAGCCCCAGCATTTT. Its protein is CSAMGGIGNQPQHF.

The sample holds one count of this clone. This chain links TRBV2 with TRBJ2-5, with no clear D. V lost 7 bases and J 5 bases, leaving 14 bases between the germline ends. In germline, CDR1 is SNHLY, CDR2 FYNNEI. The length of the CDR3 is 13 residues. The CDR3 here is CASNVRSWETQYF. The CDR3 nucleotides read TGTGCCAGCAACGTCAGAAGTTGGGAGACCCAGTACTTC.

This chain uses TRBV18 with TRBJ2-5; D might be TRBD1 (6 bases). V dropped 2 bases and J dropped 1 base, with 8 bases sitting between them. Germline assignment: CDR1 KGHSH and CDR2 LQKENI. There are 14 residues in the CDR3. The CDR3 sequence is CASSPEGGQETQYF. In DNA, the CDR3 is TGTGCCAGCTCACCAGAAGGGGGCCAAGAGACCCAGTACTTC.

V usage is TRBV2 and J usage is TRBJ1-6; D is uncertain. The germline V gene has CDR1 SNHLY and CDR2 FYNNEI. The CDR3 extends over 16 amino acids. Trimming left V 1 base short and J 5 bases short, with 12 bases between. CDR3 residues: CASSEGVLQNNSPLHF. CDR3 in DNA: TGTGCCAGCAGTGAAGGGGTTCTACAGAATAATTCACCCCTCCACTTT.

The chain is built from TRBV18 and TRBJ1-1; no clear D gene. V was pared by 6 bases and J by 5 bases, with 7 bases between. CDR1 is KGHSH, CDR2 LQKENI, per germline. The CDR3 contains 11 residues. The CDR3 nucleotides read TGTGCCAGCTCCCGCCAGACTGAAGCTTTCTTT. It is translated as CASSRQTEAFF. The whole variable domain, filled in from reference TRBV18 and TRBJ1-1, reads NAGVMQNPRHLVRRRGQEARLRCSPMKGHSHVYWYRQLPEEGLKFMVYLQKENIIDESGMPKERFSAEFPKEGPSILRIQQVVRGDSAAYFCASSRQTEAFFGQGTRLTVV.

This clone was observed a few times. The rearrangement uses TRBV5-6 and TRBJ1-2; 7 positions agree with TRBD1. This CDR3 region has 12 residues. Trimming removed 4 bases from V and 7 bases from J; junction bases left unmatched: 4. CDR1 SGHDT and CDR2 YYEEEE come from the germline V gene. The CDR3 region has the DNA TGTGCCAGCAGCGTCCGGGACAGTGGCTACACCTTC. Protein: CASSVRDSGYTF.

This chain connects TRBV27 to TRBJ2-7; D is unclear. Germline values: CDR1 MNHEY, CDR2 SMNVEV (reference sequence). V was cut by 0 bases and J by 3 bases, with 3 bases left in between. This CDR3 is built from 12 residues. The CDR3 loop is CASSLSGYEQYF. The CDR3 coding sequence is TGTGCCAGCAGTTTATCAGGCTACGAGCAGTACTTC.

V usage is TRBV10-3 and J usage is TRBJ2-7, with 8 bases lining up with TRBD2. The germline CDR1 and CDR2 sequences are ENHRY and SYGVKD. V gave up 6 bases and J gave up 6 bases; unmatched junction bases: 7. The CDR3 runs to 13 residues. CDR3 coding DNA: TGTGCCATCAGGGCCGGACGGGAGGGCGAGCAGTACTTC. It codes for CAIRAGREGEQYF.

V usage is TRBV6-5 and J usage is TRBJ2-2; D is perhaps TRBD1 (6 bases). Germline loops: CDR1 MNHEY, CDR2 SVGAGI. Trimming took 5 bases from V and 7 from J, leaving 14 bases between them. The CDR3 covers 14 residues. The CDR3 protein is CASSLQGGSGELFF. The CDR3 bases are TGTGCCAGCAGTCTACAGGGTGGAAGCGGGGAGCTGTTTTTT.

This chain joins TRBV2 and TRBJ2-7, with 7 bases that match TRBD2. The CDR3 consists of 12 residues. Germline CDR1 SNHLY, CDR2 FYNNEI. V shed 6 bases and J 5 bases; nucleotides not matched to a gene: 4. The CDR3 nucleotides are TGTGCCAGCAGCGAGGCGGGGGACGAGCAGTACTTC. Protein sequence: CASSEAGDEQYF.

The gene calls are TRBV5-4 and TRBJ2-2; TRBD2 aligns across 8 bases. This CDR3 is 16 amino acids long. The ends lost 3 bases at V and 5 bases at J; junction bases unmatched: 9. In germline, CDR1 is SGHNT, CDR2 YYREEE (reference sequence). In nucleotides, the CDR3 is TGTGCCAGCAGCTCGGACGGGGGGGCGTTTACCGGGGAGCTGTTTTTT. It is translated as CASSSDGGAFTGELFF.

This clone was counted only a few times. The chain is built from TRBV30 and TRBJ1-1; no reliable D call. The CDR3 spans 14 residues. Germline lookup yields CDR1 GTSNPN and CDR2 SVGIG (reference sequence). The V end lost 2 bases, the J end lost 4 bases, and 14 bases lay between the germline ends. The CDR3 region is CAWSQVGIGTEAFF. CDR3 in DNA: TGTGCCTGGAGTCAGGTGGGGATCGGCACTGAAGCTTTCTTT.

The CDR3 coding sequence is TGTGCCATCAGTTACAGGGGAGGGACCGGGGAGCTGTTTTTT. Residues: CAISYRGGTGELFF. The chain couples TRBV10-3 to TRBJ2-2, with D perhaps being TRBD1 or TRBD2 (7 bases each). The V gene lost 5 bases and the J gene lost 5 bases, with 12 bases spanning the gap. This CDR3 comprises 14 residues. The germline gives CDR1 ENHRY, CDR2 SYGVKD.

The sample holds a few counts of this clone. The DNA for the CDR3 is TGTGCCAGCTCACCCACCCCAGGGTATGCTGAAGCTTTCTTT. It codes for CASSPTPGYAEAFF. The chain couples TRBV18 to TRBJ1-1; tentatively, D is TRBD1 (5 bases). The V gene's germline CDR1 is KGHSH and CDR2 LQKENI. The CDR3 runs to 14 residues. Trimming left V 3 bases short and J 6 bases short, with 14 bases between. The full variable domain, rest sourced from reference TRBV18 and TRBJ1-1, is NAGVMQNPRHLVRRRGQEARLRCSPMKGHSHVYWYRQLPEEGLKFMVYLQKENIIDESGMPKERFSAEFPKEGPSILRIQQVVRGDSAAYFCASSPTPGYAEAFFGQGTRLTVV.

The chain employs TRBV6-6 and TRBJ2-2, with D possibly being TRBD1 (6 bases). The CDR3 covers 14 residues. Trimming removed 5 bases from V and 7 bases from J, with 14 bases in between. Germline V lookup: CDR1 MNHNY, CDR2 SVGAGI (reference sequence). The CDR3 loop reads CASSLQGGSGELFF. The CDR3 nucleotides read TGTGCCAGCAGTCTACAGGGTGGAAGCGGGGAGCTGTTTTTT.

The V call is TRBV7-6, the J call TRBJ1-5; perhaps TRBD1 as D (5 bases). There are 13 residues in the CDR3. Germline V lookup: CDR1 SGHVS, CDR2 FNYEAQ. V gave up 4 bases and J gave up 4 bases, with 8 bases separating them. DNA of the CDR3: TGTGCCAGCAGCTGGGACCGGAATCAGCCCCAGCATTTT. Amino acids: CASSWDRNQPQHF.

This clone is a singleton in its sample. The CDR3 is CASSQRQGSYEQYF. In DNA form, the CDR3 reads TGCGCCAGCAGCCAACGACAGGGCTCCTACGAGCAGTACTTC. The J gene is TRBJ2-7, the V gene TRBV5-1, with TRBD1 matching 7 bases. CDR3 length equals 14 residues. CDR1 and CDR2 (germline): SGHRS, YFSETQ. Germline trimming cut 4 bases from V and 0 bases from J; bases unmatched to any gene: 4.

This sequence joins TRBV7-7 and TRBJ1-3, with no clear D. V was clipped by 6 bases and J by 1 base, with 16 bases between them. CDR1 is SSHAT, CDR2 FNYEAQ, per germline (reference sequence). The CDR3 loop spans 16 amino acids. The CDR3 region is CASSDNLGRSGNTIYF. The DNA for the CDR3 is TGTGCCAGCAGTGACAATCTGGGGAGATCTGGAAACACCATATATTTT.

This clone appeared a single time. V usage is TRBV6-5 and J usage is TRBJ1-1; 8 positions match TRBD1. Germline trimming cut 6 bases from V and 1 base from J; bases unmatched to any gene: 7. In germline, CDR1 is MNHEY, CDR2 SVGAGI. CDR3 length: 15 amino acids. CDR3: CASSQTGAENTEAFF. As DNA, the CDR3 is TGTGCCAGCAGCCAGACAGGGGCGGAGAACACTGAAGCTTTCTTT.

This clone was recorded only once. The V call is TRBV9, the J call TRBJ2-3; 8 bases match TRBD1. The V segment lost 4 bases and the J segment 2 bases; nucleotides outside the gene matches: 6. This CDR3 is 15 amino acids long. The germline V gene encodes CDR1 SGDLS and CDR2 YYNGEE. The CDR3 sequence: CASSPRQGITDTQYF. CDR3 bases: TGTGCCAGCAGCCCTAGACAGGGGATCACAGATACGCAGTATTTT.

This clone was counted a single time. Here the CDR3 reads CASSLSGGNYEQYF. The CDR3 DNA reads as TGTGCCAGCAGCTTATCAGGGGGGAACTACGAGCAGTACTTC. This chain links TRBV11-3 with TRBJ2-7; the D gene is possibly TRBD1 (7 bases). Between the trimmed V and J ends, which lost 2 bases and 3 bases, there was a span of 11 bases. This CDR3 region has 14 residues. CDR1 SGHNT and CDR2 YENEEA come from the germline V gene.

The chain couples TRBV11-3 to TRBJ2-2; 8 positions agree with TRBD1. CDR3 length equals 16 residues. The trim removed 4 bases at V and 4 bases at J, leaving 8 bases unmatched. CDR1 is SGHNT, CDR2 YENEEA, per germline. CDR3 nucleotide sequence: TGTGCCAGCAGCTCCTCCAGGGGGCGCCCCACCGGGGAGCTGTTTTTT. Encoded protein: CASSSSRGRPTGELFF.

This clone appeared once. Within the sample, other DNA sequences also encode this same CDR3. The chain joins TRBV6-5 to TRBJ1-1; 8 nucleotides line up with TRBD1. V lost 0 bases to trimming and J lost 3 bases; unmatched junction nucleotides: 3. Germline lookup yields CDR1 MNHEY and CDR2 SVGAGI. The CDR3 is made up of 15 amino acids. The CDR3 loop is CASSYSPGGDTEAFF. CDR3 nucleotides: TGTGCCAGCAGTTACTCCCCAGGGGGCGACACTGAAGCTTTCTTT.